A selection of T cell receptor beta chains follows, all from one sample in a study of T-cell reconstitution after alpha-beta-depleted transplantation in children. TCRdb re-analysed the PCR reads in MiXCR, keeping a single row per CDR3 protein. The data show approximately 340,000 distinct CDR3 sequences, about 9.3% seen once. This specimen consisted of PBMCs from the stem cell graft donor, obtained from the stem cell graft. These receptors originate from a human donor who donated a stem cell graft to a child with acute lymphoblastic leukemia. The conserved cysteine and the conserved F or W are not part of the CDR3 here. A D gene is named only where the DNA matches it firmly.

TRBV9	.	TRBJ2-7	13	ASSVGAGASYEQY
TRBV7-9	.	TRBJ1-5	13	ASSPTAGPNQPQH
TRBV6-5	.	TRBJ1-5	11	ASSYGGGQPQH
TRBV29-1	.	TRBJ2-3	12	SVGQRLSTDTQY
TRBV10-3	.	TRBJ2-1	11	AATVSSGDEQF
TRBV6-2/TRBV6-3	TRBD2	TRBJ2-7	13	ASIEAGLGSYEQY
TRBV5-1	.	TRBJ2-3	10	ASSLTPDTQY
TRBV28	TRBD1	TRBJ2-7	13	ASTLLGQVPYEQY
TRBV25-1	TRBD2	TRBJ2-1	14	ATGRAGGRTYNEQF
TRBV12-3/TRBV12-4	.	TRBJ1-6	11	ASLLAGNSPLH
TRBV12-3/TRBV12-4	.	TRBJ2-2	12	ASSLEGRTGELF
TRBV6-1	TRBD2	TRBJ2-6	15	ASSVGLFPAGANVLT
TRBV7-6	.	TRBJ2-5	10	ATGRYQETQY
TRBV5-1	.	TRBJ2-1	14	ASSLVRGTGGDEQF
TRBV7-9	.	TRBJ2-5	13	ASSLVFRDQETQY
TRBV7-9	TRBD1	TRBJ1-1	14	ASSPPWGQGDTEAF
TRBV12-3/TRBV12-4	TRBD1	TRBJ1-1	12	ASSLDRVNTEAF
TRBV5-1	TRBD2	TRBJ2-3	16	ASSRAILAGASTDTQY
TRBV4-2	.	TRBJ1-2	14	ASSRAGEGENYGYT
TRBV6-5	.	TRBJ2-5	12	ASSPFREQETQY
TRBV5-5	.	TRBJ2-7	11	AMGPGSSYEQY
TRBV7-3	.	TRBJ2-7	12	ASSPIVGSYEQY
TRBV5-1	TRBD1	TRBJ2-1	14	ASSLNRGQGYNEQF
TRBV7-9	TRBD2	TRBJ2-1	15	ASSPKTSGRSYNEQF
TRBV4-1	TRBD2	TRBJ2-3	19	ASSQVVRGLAGGVYTDTQY
TRBV7-9	.	TRBJ2-7	10	ASSEGTYEQY
TRBV28	.	TRBJ2-5	10	ASSVGIETQY
TRBV20-1	.	TRBJ1-1	13	SARDWEGEGTEAF
TRBV5-1	TRBD1	TRBJ2-7	11	ASSTGQVYEQY
TRBV10-3	TRBD2	TRBJ2-7	15	AISDQTSGWSSYEQY
TRBV5-1	.	TRBJ2-5	14	ASSLDGGSEQETQY
TRBV6-1	.	TRBJ2-6	17	ASSGRAGTAGSGANVLT
TRBV9	TRBD1	TRBJ1-3	15	ASSVDPSDRAGNTIY
TRBV5-1	TRBD2	TRBJ2-7	13	ASSFGLAGVHEQY
TRBV28	.	TRBJ2-7	13	ASSRDRMSSYEQY
TRBV20-1	TRBD2	TRBJ2-1	13	SAPSWTSGNDEQF
TRBV29-1	TRBD1	TRBJ1-2	13	SVEVFDRGNYGYT
TRBV15	TRBD2	TRBJ2-1	13	ATSNFGGRDNEQF
TRBV4-1	.	TRBJ2-4	14	ASSQPEIRGKNIQY
TRBV4-1	.	TRBJ2-7	13	ASSQQSDKLYEQY
TRBV12-3/TRBV12-4	TRBD2	TRBJ2-5	17	ASSFGASGLNEAQETQY
TRBV3-1	TRBD1	TRBJ2-6	15	ASSPGTARSGANVLT
TRBV29-1	.	TRBJ1-1	9	SVLLNTEAF
TRBV7-2	TRBD2	TRBJ2-1	12	ASGTSGIYNEQF
TRBV5-4	.	TRBJ2-2	13	ASSLSRRHTGELF
TRBV15	TRBD1	TRBJ2-3	14	ATSRVGQVLTDTQY
TRBV3-1	TRBD2	TRBJ2-7	15	ASSQVGTSGSLSEQY
TRBV9	.	TRBJ2-7	13	ASSVGTGVSYEQY
TRBV29-1	.	TRBJ1-1	13	SVDARGYSNTEAF
TRBV18	TRBD2	TRBJ2-3	19	ASSPPVGVYLAGYGADTQY
TRBV20-1	TRBD1	TRBJ2-5	10	SASRGQETQY
TRBV28	.	TRBJ2-7	13	ASSLSLASSYEQY
TRBV21-1	.	TRBJ2-5	16	ASSKDKIIEADQETQY
TRBV11-2	.	TRBJ2-1	14	ASSLGRELAVGEQF
TRBV20-1	.	TRBJ2-1	9	SAREGLWQF
TRBV7-8	.	TRBJ1-3	13	ASSHRPGLGDTIY
TRBV7-2	TRBD2	TRBJ2-1	11	ASSGGAYNEQF